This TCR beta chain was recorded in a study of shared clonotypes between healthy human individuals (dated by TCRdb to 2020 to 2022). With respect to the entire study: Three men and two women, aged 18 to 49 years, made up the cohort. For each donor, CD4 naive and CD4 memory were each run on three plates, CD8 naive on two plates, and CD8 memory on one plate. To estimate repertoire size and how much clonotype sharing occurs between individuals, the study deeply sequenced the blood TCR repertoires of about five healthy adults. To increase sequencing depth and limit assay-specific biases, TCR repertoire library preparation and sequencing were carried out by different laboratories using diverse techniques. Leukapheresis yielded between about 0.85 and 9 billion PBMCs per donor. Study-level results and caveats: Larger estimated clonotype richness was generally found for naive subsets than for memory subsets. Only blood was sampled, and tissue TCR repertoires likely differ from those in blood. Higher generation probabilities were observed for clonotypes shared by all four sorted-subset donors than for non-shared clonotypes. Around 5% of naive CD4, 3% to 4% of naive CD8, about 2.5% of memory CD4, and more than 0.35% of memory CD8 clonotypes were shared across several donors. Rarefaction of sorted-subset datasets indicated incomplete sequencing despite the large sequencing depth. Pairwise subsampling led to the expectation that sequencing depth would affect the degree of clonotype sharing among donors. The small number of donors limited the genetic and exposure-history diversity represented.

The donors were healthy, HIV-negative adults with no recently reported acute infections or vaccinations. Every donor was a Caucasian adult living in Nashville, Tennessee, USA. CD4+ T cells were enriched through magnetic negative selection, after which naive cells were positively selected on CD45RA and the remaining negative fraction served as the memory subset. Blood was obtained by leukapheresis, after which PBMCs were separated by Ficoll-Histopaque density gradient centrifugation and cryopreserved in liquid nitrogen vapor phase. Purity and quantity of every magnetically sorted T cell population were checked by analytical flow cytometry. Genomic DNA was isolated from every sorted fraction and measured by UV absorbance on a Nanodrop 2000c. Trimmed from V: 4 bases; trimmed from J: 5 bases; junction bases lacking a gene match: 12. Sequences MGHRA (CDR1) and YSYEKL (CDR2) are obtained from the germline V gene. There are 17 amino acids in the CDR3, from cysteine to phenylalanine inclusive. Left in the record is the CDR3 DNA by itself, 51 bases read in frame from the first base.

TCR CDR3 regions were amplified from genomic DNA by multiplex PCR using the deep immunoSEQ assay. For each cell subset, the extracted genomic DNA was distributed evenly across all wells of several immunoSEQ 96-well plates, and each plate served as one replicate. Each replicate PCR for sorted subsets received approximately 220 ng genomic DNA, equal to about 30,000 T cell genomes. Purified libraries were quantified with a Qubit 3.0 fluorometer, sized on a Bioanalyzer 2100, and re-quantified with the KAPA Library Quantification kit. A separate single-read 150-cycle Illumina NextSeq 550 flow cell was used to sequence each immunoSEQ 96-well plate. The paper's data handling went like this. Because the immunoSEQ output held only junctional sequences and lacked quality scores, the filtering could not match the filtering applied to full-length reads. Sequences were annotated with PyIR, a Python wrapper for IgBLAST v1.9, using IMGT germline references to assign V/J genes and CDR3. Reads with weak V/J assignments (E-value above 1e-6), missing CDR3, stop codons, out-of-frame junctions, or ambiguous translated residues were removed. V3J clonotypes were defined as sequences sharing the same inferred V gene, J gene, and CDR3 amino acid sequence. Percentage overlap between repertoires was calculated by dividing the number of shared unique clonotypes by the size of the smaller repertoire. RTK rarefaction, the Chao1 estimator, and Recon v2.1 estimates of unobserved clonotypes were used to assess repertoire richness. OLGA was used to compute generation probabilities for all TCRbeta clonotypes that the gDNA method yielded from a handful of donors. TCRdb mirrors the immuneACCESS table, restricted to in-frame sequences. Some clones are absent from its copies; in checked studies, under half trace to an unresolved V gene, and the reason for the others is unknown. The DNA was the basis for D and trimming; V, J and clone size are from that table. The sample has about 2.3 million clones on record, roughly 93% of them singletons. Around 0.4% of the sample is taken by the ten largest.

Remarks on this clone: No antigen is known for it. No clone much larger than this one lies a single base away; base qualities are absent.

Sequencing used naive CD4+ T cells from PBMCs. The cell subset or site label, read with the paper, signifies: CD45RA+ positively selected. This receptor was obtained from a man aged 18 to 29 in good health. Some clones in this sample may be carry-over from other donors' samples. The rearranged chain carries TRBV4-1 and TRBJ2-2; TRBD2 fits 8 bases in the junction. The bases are TGCGCCAGCAGCCGGGCGGCCGGGAGGGGTGATACCGGGGAGCTGTTTTTT. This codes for CASSRAAGRGDTGELFF.